Listed below are T cell receptor beta chains from one sample, sequenced in a study of blood T cell repertoires in COVID-19. Some clones are missing from TCRdb's copy, which holds only in-frame ones; the method was immunoSEQ multiplex PCR. This table holds 200,000 or so clones, about 88% found once. The sample comprised peripheral blood. These receptors were taken from a man aged 70-80 years with acute or convalescent COVID-19. Both conserved end residues are trimmed from each CDR3. The D gene is left open where the match is weak.

j_gene: TRBJ1-6
d_gene: TRBD1
v_gene: TRBV5-4
CDR3aa: ASSRDRDSPLH

j_gene: TRBJ2-5
d_gene: TRBD1
v_gene: TRBV7-2
CDR3aa: ASSTTGGTETQY

j_gene: TRBJ2-1
d_gene: .
v_gene: TRBV29-1
CDR3aa: SVEGSYNEQF

j_gene: TRBJ1-1
d_gene: TRBD1
v_gene: TRBV29-1
CDR3aa: SGGTAQNTEAF

j_gene: TRBJ1-2
d_gene: TRBD1
v_gene: TRBV28
CDR3aa: ASSPPGGIRGYT

j_gene: TRBJ2-1
d_gene: TRBD2
v_gene: TRBV18
CDR3aa: ASSPGLAGANEQF

j_gene: TRBJ2-2
d_gene: TRBD2
v_gene: TRBV7-2
CDR3aa: ASIPGAGRGTGELF

j_gene: TRBJ1-2
d_gene: .
v_gene: TRBV19
CDR3aa: ASSIRSQVHGYT

j_gene: TRBJ2-7
d_gene: .
v_gene: TRBV29-1
CDR3aa: SVEWVAGAFEQY

j_gene: TRBJ2-7
d_gene: .
v_gene: TRBV6-5
CDR3aa: ASSWLASSYEQY

j_gene: TRBJ1-4
d_gene: .
v_gene: TRBV6-5
CDR3aa: ASSPGMGSEKLF

j_gene: TRBJ1-5
d_gene: TRBD1
v_gene: TRBV10-3
CDR3aa: AISDAGQGNQPQH

j_gene: TRBJ2-7
d_gene: .
v_gene: TRBV7-2
CDR3aa: ASSFQGYEQY

j_gene: TRBJ1-2
d_gene: TRBD1
v_gene: TRBV12-3/TRBV12-4
CDR3aa: ASRGQGYYGYT

j_gene: TRBJ2-2
d_gene: .
v_gene: TRBV5-5
CDR3aa: ASSYRHSPTGELF

j_gene: TRBJ1-1
d_gene: .
v_gene: TRBV7-2
CDR3aa: ASSLGQLNTEAF

j_gene: TRBJ2-2
d_gene: .
v_gene: TRBV5-1
CDR3aa: ASRWDIVNTGELF

j_gene: TRBJ2-3
d_gene: TRBD2
v_gene: TRBV15
CDR3aa: ATSRDLAGVGTDTQY

j_gene: TRBJ2-7
d_gene: .
v_gene: TRBV7-8
CDR3aa: ASSGDRYEQY

j_gene: TRBJ2-1
d_gene: .
v_gene: TRBV6-5
CDR3aa: ASSLEGEWF

j_gene: TRBJ1-3
d_gene: .
v_gene: TRBV29-1
CDR3aa: SVHDGQKRGNTIY

j_gene: TRBJ2-5
d_gene: .
v_gene: TRBV4-2
CDR3aa: ASSQEGSGEYQETQY

j_gene: TRBJ1-2
d_gene: .
v_gene: TRBV28
CDR3aa: ASSSSGFYGYT

j_gene: TRBJ1-2
d_gene: TRBD1
v_gene: TRBV14
CDR3aa: ASSLTRGQGYGYT

j_gene: TRBJ1-5
d_gene: .
v_gene: TRBV3-1/TRBV3-2
CDR3aa: ASSHGYSNQPQH

j_gene: TRBJ2-2
d_gene: .
v_gene: TRBV7-2
CDR3aa: ASSFRPSNTGELF

j_gene: TRBJ2-5
d_gene: TRBD1
v_gene: TRBV7-9
CDR3aa: ASSSGTGDILSETQY

j_gene: TRBJ1-5
d_gene: .
v_gene: TRBV30
CDR3aa: AWSLQNQPQH

j_gene: TRBJ1-2
d_gene: .
v_gene: TRBV9
CDR3aa: ASSVGPGGYGYT

j_gene: TRBJ2-2
d_gene: TRBD2
v_gene: TRBV7-2
CDR3aa: ASSPAGVSTGELF

j_gene: TRBJ1-1
d_gene: TRBD1
v_gene: TRBV2
CDR3aa: ASSTRDRDGAF

j_gene: TRBJ2-5
d_gene: .
v_gene: TRBV6-2/TRBV6-3
CDR3aa: ASSYRALSRGETQY

j_gene: TRBJ2-1
d_gene: TRBD2
v_gene: TRBV19
CDR3aa: ASRLAGGPAKEQF

j_gene: TRBJ2-1
d_gene: TRBD1
v_gene: TRBV5-1
CDR3aa: ASSSVPGQGYEQF

j_gene: TRBJ1-1
d_gene: .
v_gene: TRBV7-2
CDR3aa: ASSSGVGTEAF

j_gene: TRBJ2-3
d_gene: .
v_gene: TRBV2
CDR3aa: ASNQDSRSTDTQY

j_gene: TRBJ2-1
d_gene: TRBD2
v_gene: TRBV10-1
CDR3aa: ASRRYRGRGGSYNEQF

j_gene: TRBJ2-5
d_gene: .
v_gene: TRBV5-4
CDR3aa: ASSFFNSAQETQY

j_gene: TRBJ2-2
d_gene: TRBD2
v_gene: TRBV28
CDR3aa: ASSPGTSGRDTGELF

j_gene: TRBJ2-5
d_gene: TRBD2
v_gene: TRBV7-6
CDR3aa: ASSLLPKASGGETQY

j_gene: TRBJ2-3
d_gene: .
v_gene: TRBV11-3
CDR3aa: ASSSGSTDTQY

j_gene: TRBJ2-2
d_gene: .
v_gene: TRBV7-2
CDR3aa: ASSSTNTGELF

j_gene: TRBJ2-6
d_gene: TRBD1
v_gene: TRBV14
CDR3aa: ASRLTGARANVLT

j_gene: TRBJ2-2
d_gene: TRBD1
v_gene: TRBV2
CDR3aa: ASKRDGTGELF

j_gene: TRBJ2-1
d_gene: TRBD1
v_gene: TRBV4-3
CDR3aa: ASSQDRGQVYNEQF

j_gene: TRBJ1-2
d_gene: TRBD1
v_gene: TRBV20-1
CDR3aa: SAFQGGGYT

j_gene: TRBJ2-7
d_gene: .
v_gene: TRBV12-3/TRBV12-4
CDR3aa: ASSPFPYEQY

j_gene: TRBJ2-2
d_gene: TRBD2
v_gene: TRBV28
CDR3aa: ASRPSGILTGELF

j_gene: TRBJ1-3
d_gene: TRBD1
v_gene: TRBV18
CDR3aa: ASSPYRDSSGNTIY

j_gene: TRBJ2-7
d_gene: TRBD1
v_gene: TRBV5-8
CDR3aa: ASSLDRGVYEQY